These 4 T cell receptor beta chains were all obtained from the same sample, sequenced in a study of cytomegalovirus exposure and HLA in healthy donors. The PCR ran on 60 Vbeta and 13 Jbeta primers. Libraries were prepared by immunoSEQ multiplex PCR; TCRdb keeps only in-frame clonotypes and omits some of them. The data hold around 140,000 clones, with 65% to 85% observed a single time. Sequences were obtained from PBMCs. The origin of the receptors is a male donor in good health and CMV-seronegative.

This rearrangement joins TRBV11-2 to TRBJ2-7, with 12 bases aligning to TRBD2. Per germline, CDR1 SGHAT and CDR2 FQNNGV. Losses at the gene ends were 1 base for V and 0 bases for J; bases not matched to a gene: 10. This CDR3 comprises 19 residues. This chain's CDR3 is CASSLGMASGRASSYEQYF. The CDR3 bases are TGTGCCAGCAGCTTAGGTATGGCTAGCGGGAGGGCCAGCTCCTACGAGCAGTACTTC.

The V gene is TRBV4-1, the J gene TRBJ2-3; D is unclear. Looked up from germline, CDR1 is MGHRA and CDR2 is YSYEKL. The CDR3 length is 15 residues. Trimming shortened V by 0 bases and J by 2 bases, and 9 bases separated the two germline ends. Here the CDR3 reads CASSQDRANTDTQYF. The CDR3 DNA follows: TGCGCCAGCAGCCAAGATCGAGCGAACACAGATACGCAGTATTTT.

As for this clone: The same CDR3 arises from other DNA sequences in this sample as well. The J gene is TRBJ2-5, the V gene TRBV7-9; TRBD2 matches 9 bases. V lost 3 bases, J lost 4 bases, and 6 bases stayed unmatched. Germline V gene data show CDR1 as SEHNR and CDR2 as FQNEAQ (reference sequence). The CDR3 contains 15 residues. The CDR3 protein is CASSFSGLASETQYF. CDR3 bases: TGTGCCAGCAGCTTTTCGGGACTAGCCTCAGAGACCCAGTACTTC. The full variable domain, in which reference TRBV7-9 and TRBJ2-5 provide the parts outside the CDR3, is DTGVSQNPRHKITKRGQNVTFRCDPISEHNRLYWYRQTLGQGPEFLTYFQNEAQLEKSRLLSDRFSAERPKGSFSTLEIQRTEQGDSAMYLCASSFSGLASETQYFGPGTRLLVL.

This sequence joins TRBV6-5 and TRBJ1-2; D is unclear. Germline V lookup: CDR1 MNHEY, CDR2 SVGAGI. V was shortened by 2 bases and J by 3 bases, with 10 bases between the two germline ends. This CDR3 region has 14 residues. DNA of the CDR3: TGTGCCAGCAGTTACCGCGACGGGGACTATGGCTACACCTTC. Its protein product is CASSYRDGDYGYTF.